A single T cell receptor (beta chain) is shown here with its context. Its target is unknown. TCRdb re-derived calls from the PCR reads in MiXCR, one entry per CDR3 protein. Of some 650,000 distinct CDR3 sequences listed, about 20% were seen once; the top ten hold approximately 0.9%. This sample was taken from a study of molecular identifiers for immune sequencing clone quantification. Study findings and constraints: Jurkat TCR RNA from one cell was spiked into approximately 1 million naive cells, and it was reportedly detectable there. In cases of identical TCR molecules sharing a barcode, highly expanded clone sizes could be underestimated.

The CDR3 is 13 residues long. V was cut by 6 bases and J by 4 bases, with 9 bases left in between. The origin of this receptor is a human donor in good health. Some libraries in this study had Jurkat cell RNA spiked in. The sample was naive CD8+ T cells from blood, with Jurkat cell RNA spiked in. As for subset: FACS-sorted CD8+CD4-CCR7+CD45RA+ naive T cells. V usage is TRBV12-3 or TRBV12-4 and J usage is TRBJ2-2; D call uncertain. The CDR3 coding sequence is TGTGCCAGCAGGACAATTTTCACCGGGGAGCTGTTTTTT. Its protein is CASRTIFTGELFF.